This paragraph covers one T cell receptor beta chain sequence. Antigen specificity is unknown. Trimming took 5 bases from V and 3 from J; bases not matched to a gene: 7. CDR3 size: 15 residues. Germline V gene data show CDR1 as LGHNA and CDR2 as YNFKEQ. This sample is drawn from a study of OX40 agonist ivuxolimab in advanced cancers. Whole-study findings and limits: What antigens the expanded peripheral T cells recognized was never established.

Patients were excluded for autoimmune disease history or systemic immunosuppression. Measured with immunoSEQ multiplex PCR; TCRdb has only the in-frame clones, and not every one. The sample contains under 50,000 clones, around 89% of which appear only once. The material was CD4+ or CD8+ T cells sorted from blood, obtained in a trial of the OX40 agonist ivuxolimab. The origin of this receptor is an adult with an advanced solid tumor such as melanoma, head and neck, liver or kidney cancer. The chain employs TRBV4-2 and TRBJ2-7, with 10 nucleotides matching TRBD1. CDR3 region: CASSEGTGDLYEQYF. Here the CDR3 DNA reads TGTGCCAGCAGCGAGGGGACAGGGGACCTCTACGAGCAGTACTTC.